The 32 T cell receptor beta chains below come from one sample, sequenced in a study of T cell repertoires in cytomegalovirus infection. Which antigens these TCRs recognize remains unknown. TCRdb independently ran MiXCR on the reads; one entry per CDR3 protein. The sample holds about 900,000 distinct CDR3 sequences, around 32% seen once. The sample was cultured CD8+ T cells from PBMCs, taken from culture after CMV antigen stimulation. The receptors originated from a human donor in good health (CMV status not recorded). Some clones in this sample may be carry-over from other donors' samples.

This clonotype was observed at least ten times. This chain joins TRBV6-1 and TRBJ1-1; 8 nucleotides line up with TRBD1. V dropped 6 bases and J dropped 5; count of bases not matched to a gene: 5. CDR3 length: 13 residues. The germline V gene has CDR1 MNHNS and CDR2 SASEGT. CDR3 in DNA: TGTGCCAGCAGGCAGGGGGCGGGTACTGAAGCTTTCTTT. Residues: CASRQGAGTEAFF.

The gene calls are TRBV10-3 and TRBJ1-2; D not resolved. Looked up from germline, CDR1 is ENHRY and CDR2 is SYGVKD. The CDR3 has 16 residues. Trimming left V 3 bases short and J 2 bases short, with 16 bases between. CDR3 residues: CAISDNSQVINYGYTF. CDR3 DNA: TGTGCCATCAGTGACAACTCGCAGGTTATAAACTATGGCTACACCTTC.

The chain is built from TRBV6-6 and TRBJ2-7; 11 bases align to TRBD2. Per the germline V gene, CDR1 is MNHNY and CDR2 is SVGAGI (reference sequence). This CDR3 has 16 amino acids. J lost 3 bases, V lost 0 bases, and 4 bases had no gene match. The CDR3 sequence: CASSYSLAGGLYEQYF. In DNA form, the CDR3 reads TGTGCCAGCAGTTACTCTCTAGCGGGGGGCCTCTACGAGCAGTACTTC.

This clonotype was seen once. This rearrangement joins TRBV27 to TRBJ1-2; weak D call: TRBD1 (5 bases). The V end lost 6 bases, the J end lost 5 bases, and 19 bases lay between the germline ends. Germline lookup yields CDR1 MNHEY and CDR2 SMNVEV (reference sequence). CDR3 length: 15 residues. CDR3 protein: CASSPYDSSWYGYTF. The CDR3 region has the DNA TGTGCCAGCAGCCCTTACGACAGTTCTTGGTATGGCTACACCTTC.

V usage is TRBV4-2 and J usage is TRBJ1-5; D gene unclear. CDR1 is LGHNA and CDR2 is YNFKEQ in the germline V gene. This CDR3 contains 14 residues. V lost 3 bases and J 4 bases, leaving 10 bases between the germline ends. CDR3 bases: TGTGCCAGCAGCCAGTTATCCGGGAATCAGCCCCAGCATTTT. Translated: CASSQLSGNQPQHF.

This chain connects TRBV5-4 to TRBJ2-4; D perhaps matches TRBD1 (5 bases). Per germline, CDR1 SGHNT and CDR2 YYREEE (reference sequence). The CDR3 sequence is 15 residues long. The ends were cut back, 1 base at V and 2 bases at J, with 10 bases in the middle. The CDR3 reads CASSLKQETKNIQYF. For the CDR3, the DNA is TGTGCCAGCAGCTTGAAACAGGAGACCAAAAACATTCAGTACTTC.

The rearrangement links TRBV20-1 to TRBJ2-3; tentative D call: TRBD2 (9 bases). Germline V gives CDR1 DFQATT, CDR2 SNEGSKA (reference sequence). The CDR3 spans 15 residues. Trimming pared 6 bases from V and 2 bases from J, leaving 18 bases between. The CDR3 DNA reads TGCAGTGCCAGGGGGCGGGGGGGTTACACAGATACGCAGTATTTT. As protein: CSARGRGGYTDTQYF.

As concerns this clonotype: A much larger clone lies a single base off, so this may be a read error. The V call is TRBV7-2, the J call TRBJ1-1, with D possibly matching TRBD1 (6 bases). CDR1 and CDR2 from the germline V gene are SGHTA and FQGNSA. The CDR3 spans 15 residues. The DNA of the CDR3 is TGTGTCAGCAGCTTAGAGGGACACCAGAACACTGAAGCTTTCTTT. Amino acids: CVSSLEGHQNTEAFF.

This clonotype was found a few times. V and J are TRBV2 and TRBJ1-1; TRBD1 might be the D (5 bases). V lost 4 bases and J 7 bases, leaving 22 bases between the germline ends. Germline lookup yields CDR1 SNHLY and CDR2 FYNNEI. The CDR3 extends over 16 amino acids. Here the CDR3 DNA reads TGTGCCAGCAGTGGGGGGATGGCAGGGAGGTTTGATGAAGCTTTCTTT. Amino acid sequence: CASSGGMAGRFDEAFF.

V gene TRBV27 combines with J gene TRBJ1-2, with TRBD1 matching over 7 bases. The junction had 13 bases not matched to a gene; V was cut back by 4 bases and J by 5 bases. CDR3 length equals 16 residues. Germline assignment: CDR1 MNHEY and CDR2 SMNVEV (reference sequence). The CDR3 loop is CASSSPSQGPGYGYTF. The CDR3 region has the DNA TGTGCCAGCAGTTCCCCCTCACAGGGGCCGGGATATGGCTACACCTTC.

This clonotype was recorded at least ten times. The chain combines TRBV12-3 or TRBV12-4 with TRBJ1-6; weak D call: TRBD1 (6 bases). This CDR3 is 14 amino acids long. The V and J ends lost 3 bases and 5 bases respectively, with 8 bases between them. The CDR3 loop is CASSFWTDNSPLHF. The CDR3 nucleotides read TGTGCCAGCAGTTTTTGGACAGATAATTCACCCCTCCACTTT.

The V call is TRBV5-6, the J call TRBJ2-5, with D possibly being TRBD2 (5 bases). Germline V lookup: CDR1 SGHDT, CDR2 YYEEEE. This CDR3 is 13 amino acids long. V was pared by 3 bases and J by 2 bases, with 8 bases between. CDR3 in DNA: TGTGCCAGCAGCTGGAGGACTCAAGAGACCCAGTACTTC. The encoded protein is CASSWRTQETQYF.

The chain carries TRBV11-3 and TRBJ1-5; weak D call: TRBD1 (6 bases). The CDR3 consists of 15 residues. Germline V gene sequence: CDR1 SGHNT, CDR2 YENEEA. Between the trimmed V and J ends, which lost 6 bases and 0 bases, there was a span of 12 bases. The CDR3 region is CASRQAGASNQPQHF. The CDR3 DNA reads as TGTGCCAGCAGACAGGCAGGGGCTAGCAATCAGCCCCAGCATTTT.

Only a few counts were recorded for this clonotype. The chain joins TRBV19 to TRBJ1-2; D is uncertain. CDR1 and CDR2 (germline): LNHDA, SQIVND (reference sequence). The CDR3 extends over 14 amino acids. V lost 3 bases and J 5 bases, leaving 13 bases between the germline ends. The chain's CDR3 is CASSIKTRLYGYTF. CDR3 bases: TGTGCCAGTAGTATTAAGACAAGATTATATGGCTACACCTTC.

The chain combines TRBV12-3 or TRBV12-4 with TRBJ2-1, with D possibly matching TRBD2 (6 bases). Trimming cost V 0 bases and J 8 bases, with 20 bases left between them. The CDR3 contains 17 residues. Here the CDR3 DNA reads TGTGCCAGCAGTTTAGCGGGGACTTTAGGTCCATCGGATGAGCAGTTCTTC. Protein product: CASSLAGTLGPSDEQFF.

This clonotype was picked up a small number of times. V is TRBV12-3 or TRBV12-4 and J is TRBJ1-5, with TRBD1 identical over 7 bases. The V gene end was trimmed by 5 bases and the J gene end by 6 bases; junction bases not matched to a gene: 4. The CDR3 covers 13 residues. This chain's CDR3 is CASSRQGVQPQHF. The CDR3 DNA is TGTGCCAGCAGTCGCCAGGGGGTTCAGCCCCAGCATTTT.

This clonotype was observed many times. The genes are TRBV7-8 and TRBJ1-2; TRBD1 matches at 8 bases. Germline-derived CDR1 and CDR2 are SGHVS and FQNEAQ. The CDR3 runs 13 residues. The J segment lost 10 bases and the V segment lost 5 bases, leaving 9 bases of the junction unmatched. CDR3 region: CASSTRTGKAYTF. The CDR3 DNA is TGTGCCAGCAGCACCCGGACAGGGAAAGCCTACACCTTC.

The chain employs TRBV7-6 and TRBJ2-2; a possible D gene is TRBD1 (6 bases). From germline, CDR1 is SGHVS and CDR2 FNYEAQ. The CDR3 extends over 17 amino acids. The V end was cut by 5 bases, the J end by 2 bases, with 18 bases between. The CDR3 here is CASSTLTGRLNTGELFF. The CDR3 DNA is TGTGCCAGCAGCACCCTAACAGGGAGATTAAACACCGGGGAGCTGTTTTTT.

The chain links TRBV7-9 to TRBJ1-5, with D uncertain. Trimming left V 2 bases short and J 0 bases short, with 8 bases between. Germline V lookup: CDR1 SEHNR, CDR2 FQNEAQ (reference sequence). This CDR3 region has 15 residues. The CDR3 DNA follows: TGTGCCAGCAGCTTATCCGCCAATAGCAATCAGCCCCAGCATTTT. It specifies CASSLSANSNQPQHF.

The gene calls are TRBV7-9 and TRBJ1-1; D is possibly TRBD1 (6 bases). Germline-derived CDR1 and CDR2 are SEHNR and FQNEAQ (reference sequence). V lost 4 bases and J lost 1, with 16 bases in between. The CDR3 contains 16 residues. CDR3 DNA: TGTGCCAGCAGCTGGGACACGACTCTGTCGAACACTGAAGCTTTCTTT. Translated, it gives CASSWDTTLSNTEAFF.

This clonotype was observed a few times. This chain's CDR3 is CSVVGENTEAFF. CDR3 coding DNA: TGCAGCGTTGTCGGTGAGAACACTGAAGCTTTCTTT. The chain joins TRBV29-1 to TRBJ1-1; D is undetermined. This CDR3 comprises 12 residues. Per the germline V gene, CDR1 is SQVTM and CDR2 is ANQGSEA. V gave up 4 bases and J gave up 1 base, with 7 bases separating them.

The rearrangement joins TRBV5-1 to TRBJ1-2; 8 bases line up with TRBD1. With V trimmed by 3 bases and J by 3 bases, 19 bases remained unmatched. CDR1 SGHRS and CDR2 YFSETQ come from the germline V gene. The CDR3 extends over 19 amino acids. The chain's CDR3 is CASSYGPTGQDSWDYGYTF. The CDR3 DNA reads TGCGCCAGCAGCTACGGGCCCACGGGACAGGACTCCTGGGACTATGGCTACACCTTC.

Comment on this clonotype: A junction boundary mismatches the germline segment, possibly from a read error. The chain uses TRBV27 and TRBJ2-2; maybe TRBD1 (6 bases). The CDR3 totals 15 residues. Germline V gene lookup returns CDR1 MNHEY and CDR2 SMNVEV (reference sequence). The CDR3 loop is CVSSAKQGNTGELFF. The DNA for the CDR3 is TGTGTCAGCAGTGCCAAACAGGGGAACACCGGGGAGCTGTTTTTT.

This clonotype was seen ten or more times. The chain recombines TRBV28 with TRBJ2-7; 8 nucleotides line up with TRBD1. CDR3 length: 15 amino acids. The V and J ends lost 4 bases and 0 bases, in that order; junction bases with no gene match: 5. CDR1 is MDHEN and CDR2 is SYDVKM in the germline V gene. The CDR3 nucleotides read TGTGCCAGCAGTTCGGGGCAGGGGGCCTCCTACGAGCAGTACGTC. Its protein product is CASSSGQGASYEQYV.

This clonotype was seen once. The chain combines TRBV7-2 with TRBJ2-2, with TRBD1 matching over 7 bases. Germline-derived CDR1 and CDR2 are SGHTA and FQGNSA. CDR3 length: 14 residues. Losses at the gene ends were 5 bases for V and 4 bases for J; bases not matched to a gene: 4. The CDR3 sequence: CASSQGQITGELFF. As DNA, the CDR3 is TGTGCCAGCAGCCAGGGACAGATCACCGGGGAGCTGTTTTTT.

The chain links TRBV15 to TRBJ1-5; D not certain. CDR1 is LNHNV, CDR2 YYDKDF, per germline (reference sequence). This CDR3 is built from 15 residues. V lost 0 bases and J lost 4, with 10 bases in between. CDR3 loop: CATSRDGGWNQPQHF. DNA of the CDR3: TGTGCCACCAGCAGAGATGGAGGTTGGAATCAGCCCCAGCATTTT.

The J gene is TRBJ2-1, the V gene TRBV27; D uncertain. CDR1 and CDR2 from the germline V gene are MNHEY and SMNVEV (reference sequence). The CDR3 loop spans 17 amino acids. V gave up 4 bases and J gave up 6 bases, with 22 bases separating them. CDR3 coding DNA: TGTGCCAGCAGTTCCGCTTTTGGCGGAATCCTAATCAATGAGCAGTTCTTC. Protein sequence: CASSSAFGGILINEQFF.

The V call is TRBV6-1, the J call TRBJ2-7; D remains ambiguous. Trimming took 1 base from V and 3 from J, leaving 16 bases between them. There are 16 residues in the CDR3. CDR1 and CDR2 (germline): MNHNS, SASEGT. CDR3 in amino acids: CASSEELANWFYEQYF. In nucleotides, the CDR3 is TGTGCCAGCAGTGAAGAATTGGCTAATTGGTTCTACGAGCAGTACTTC.

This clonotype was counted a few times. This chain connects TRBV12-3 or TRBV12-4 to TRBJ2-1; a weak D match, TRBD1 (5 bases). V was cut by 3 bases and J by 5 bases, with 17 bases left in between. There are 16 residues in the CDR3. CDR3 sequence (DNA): TGTGCCAGCAGTTTTCTCGACAGCCCAAACCACAATGAGCAGTTCTTC. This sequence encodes CASSFLDSPNHNEQFF.

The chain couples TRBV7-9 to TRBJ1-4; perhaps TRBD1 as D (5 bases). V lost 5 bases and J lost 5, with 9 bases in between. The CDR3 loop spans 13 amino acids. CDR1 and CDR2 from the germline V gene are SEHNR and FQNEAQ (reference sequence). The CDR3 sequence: CASSPRQNEKLFF. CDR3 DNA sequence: TGTGCCAGCAGCCCCCGACAGAATGAAAAACTGTTTTTT. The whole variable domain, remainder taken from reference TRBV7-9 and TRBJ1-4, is DTGVSQNPRHKITKRGQNVTFRCDPISEHNRLYWYRQTLGQGPEFLTYFQNEAQLEKSRLLSDRFSAERPKGSFSTLEIQRTEQGDSAMYLCASSPRQNEKLFFGSGTQLSVL.

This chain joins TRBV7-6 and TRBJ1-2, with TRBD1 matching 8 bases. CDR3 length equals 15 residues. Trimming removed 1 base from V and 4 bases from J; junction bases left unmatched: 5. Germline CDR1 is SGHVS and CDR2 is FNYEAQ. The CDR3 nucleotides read TGTGCCAGCAGCTTAGACCCAGGGGGCAGCTATGGCTACACCTTC. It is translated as CASSLDPGGSYGYTF.

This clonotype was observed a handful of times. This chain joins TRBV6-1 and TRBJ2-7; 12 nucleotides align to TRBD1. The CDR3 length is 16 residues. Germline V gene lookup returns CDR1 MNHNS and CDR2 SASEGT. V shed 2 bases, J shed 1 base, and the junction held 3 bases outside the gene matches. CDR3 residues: CASSERDRGLSYEQYV. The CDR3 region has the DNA TGTGCCAGCAGTGAAAGGGACAGGGGGCTTTCCTACGAGCAGTACGTC.